One sample yielded the 20 T cell receptor beta chains listed below, sequenced in a study of OX40 agonist ivuxolimab in advanced cancers. TCRdb keeps only in-frame clones here, not all; method: immunoSEQ multiplex PCR. Among some 86,000 clones listed, about nine tenths were seen once. The sequencing here drew on CD4+ or CD8+ T cells sorted from blood, taken in a trial of the OX40 agonist ivuxolimab. These TCRs come from an adult with an advanced solid tumor such as melanoma, head and neck, liver or kidney cancer.

This chain connects TRBV11-1 to TRBJ2-1; TRBD1 matches at 7 bases. Germline V gene sequence: CDR1 SGHAT, CDR2 FQDESV (reference sequence). The CDR3 loop spans 16 amino acids. J lost 1 base, V lost 2 bases, and 5 bases had no gene match. The DNA of the CDR3 is TGTGCCAGCAGCTTATCTCCAGGGGGATCCTACAATGAGCAGTTCTTC. Protein sequence: CASSLSPGGSYNEQFF.

The CDR3, as DNA: TGTGCCAGCAGCCTCGCTGGGGGTAACTACGAGCAGTACTTC. It yields the protein CASSLAGGNYEQYF. This sequence joins TRBV7-2 and TRBJ2-7, with D perhaps being TRBD1 or TRBD2 (5 bases each). CDR3 length: 14 residues. V lost 5 bases and J lost 3, with 14 bases in between. Germline CDR1 and CDR2: SGHTA and FQGNSA.

The chain joins TRBV19 to TRBJ2-5, with D perhaps matching TRBD1 (5 bases). Germline V gives CDR1 LNHDA, CDR2 SQIVND (reference sequence). The CDR3 is 12 residues long. The ends were cut back, 6 bases at V and 5 bases at J, with 10 bases in the middle. The chain's CDR3 is CASSPGSETQYF. In nucleotides, the CDR3 is TGTGCCAGTAGCCCAGGGTCTGAGACCCAGTACTTC.

This chain uses TRBV18 with TRBJ2-1, with D possibly matching TRBD2 (6 bases). V dropped 3 bases and J dropped 0 bases, with 12 bases sitting between them. Germline CDR1 and CDR2: KGHSH and LQKENI. The length of the CDR3 is 16 residues. CDR3 loop: CASSPGGSISYNEQFF. Here the CDR3 DNA reads TGTGCCAGCTCACCTGGGGGGAGCATCTCCTACAATGAGCAGTTCTTC.

The gene calls are TRBV6-1 and TRBJ2-7, with 13 bases identical to TRBD2. CDR1 MNHNS and CDR2 SASEGT come from the germline V gene. J lost 0 bases, V lost 11 bases, and 7 bases had no gene match. This CDR3 is built from 15 residues. The CDR3: CAGGLAGDSSYEQYF. The DNA of the CDR3 is TGTGCCGGTGGACTAGCGGGAGACTCCTCCTACGAGCAGTACTTC.

The chain carries TRBV2 and TRBJ2-1; D uncertain. The germline CDR1 and CDR2 sequences are SNHLY and FYNNEI. V was trimmed by 7 bases and J by 6 bases, leaving 13 bases between them. The CDR3 runs 13 residues. CDR3 in amino acids: CASTVGVGNEQFF. DNA for the CDR3: TGTGCCAGCACGGTTGGGGTGGGCAATGAGCAGTTCTTC.

The J gene is TRBJ2-7, the V gene TRBV28; tentative D call: TRBD1 (6 bases). The length of the CDR3 is 14 residues. CDR1 and CDR2 (germline): MDHEN, SYDVKM. V was cut by 2 bases and J by 6 bases, with 14 bases left in between. The CDR3 nucleotides read TGTGCCAGCAGTTTACTACAGGGAAGTCGCGAGCAGTACTTC. It specifies CASSLLQGSREQYF.

The chain couples TRBV5-1 to TRBJ2-2; D gene uncertain. V was pared by 2 bases and J by 4 bases, with 9 bases between. The CDR3 totals 14 residues. CDR1 and CDR2 from the germline V gene are SGHRS and YFSETQ. The CDR3 protein is CASSFGQATGELFF. The CDR3 coding sequence is TGCGCCAGCAGCTTTGGCCAAGCCACCGGGGAGCTGTTTTTT.

This chain connects TRBV10-3 to TRBJ1-1; D is ambiguous. CDR1 is ENHRY, CDR2 SYGVKD, per germline. The CDR3 spans 14 residues. Trimming took off 4 bases at V and 0 bases at J, with 9 bases between the two ends. CDR3 nucleotides: TGTGCCATCAGTGTCGATATTATGAACACTGAAGCTTTCTTT. This codes for CAISVDIMNTEAFF.

This chain joins TRBV28 and TRBJ1-5, with TRBD1 matching over 9 bases. The J segment lost 2 bases and the V segment lost 5 bases, leaving 7 bases of the junction unmatched. The CDR3 has 16 amino acids. Looked up from germline, CDR1 is MDHEN and CDR2 is SYDVKM. The CDR3 region is CASSATGGKGNQPQHF. In DNA, the CDR3 is TGTGCCAGCAGTGCAACAGGGGGCAAGGGCAATCAGCCCCAGCATTTT.

V gene TRBV11-2 combines with J gene TRBJ1-2; D is unclear. The CDR3 runs to 14 residues. Germline V gene data show CDR1 as SGHAT and CDR2 as FQNNGV. The germline V and J ends were trimmed by 1 base and 4 bases, with 10 bases remaining between them. This CDR3 is CASSLVAGAYGYTF. CDR3 in DNA: TGTGCCAGCAGCTTAGTAGCCGGAGCCTATGGCTACACCTTC.

V usage is TRBV7-9 and J usage is TRBJ2-1; TRBD2 is a possible D gene (5 bases). CDR3 size: 14 residues. V lost 1 base and J 9 bases, leaving 13 bases between the germline ends. Germline V gives CDR1 SEHNR, CDR2 FQNEAQ (reference sequence). CDR3 sequence (DNA): TGTGCCAGCAGCTTAGTGGGAGTTTCCGCTGAGCAGTTCTTC. Protein sequence: CASSLVGVSAEQFF.

V and J are TRBV6-6 and TRBJ2-2; a weak D match, TRBD1 (6 bases). The CDR3 has 14 residues. V was clipped by 7 bases and J by 7 bases, with 16 bases between them. In germline, CDR1 is MNHNY, CDR2 SVGAGI (reference sequence). The CDR3 protein is CASTPQGMGGELFF. The CDR3, as DNA: TGTGCCAGCACCCCCCAGGGGATGGGCGGGGAGCTGTTTTTT.

The chain joins TRBV19 to TRBJ2-5; 11 bases are a match to TRBD1. This CDR3 has 14 residues. Germline trimming cut 5 bases from V and 4 bases from J; bases unmatched to any gene: 3. Germline V gene lookup returns CDR1 LNHDA and CDR2 SQIVND (reference sequence). The CDR3 DNA is TGTGCCAGTAGTCCCGGGACAGGGGGAGAGACCCAGTACTTC. Protein sequence: CASSPGTGGETQYF.

This chain connects TRBV5-6 to TRBJ2-7; the D call may be TRBD1 or TRBD2 (5 bases each). Deletions cut 2 bases from V and 7 bases from J, with 16 bases between. CDR3 size: 14 residues. The germline V gene encodes CDR1 SGHDT and CDR2 YYEEEE. Here the CDR3 DNA reads TGTGCCAGCAGCTTAGGGACCAGGGCTTGGGAGCAGTACTTC. Translated: CASSLGTRAWEQYF.

V and J are TRBV4-2 and TRBJ2-5; D is possibly TRBD1 (6 bases). Germline values: CDR1 LGHNA, CDR2 YNFKEQ. CDR3 length: 18 residues. The germline V and J ends were trimmed by 0 bases and 2 bases, with 19 bases remaining between them. The CDR3 DNA reads as TGTGCCAGCAGCCAAGAGAGGGGGAACGTTGGTTGGCAAGAGACCCAGTACTTC. Its protein is CASSQERGNVGWQETQYF.

The J gene is TRBJ2-1, the V gene TRBV6-1, with D perhaps TRBD1 (6 bases). The germline V gene has CDR1 MNHNS and CDR2 SASEGT. This CDR3 has 15 amino acids. Trimming took off 2 bases at V and 1 base at J, with 9 bases between the two ends. The CDR3 coding sequence is TGTGCCAGCAGTGAACAACAGGGTTCCTACAATGAGCAGTTCTTC. Translated, it gives CASSEQQGSYNEQFF.

In DNA, the CDR3 is TGCGCCAGCAGCCTTATTGCAGGTCCCAATGAGCAGTTCTTC. This translates into CASSLIAGPNEQFF. The chain couples TRBV5-1 to TRBJ2-1; the D is unclear. CDR1 is SGHRS, CDR2 YFSETQ, per germline. This CDR3 comprises 14 residues. Trimming removed 4 bases at V and 6 bases at J, with 14 bases between. The entire variable domain, with the rest obtained from reference TRBV5-1 and TRBJ2-1, is as follows: KAGVTQTPRYLIKTRGQQVTLSCSPISGHRSVSWYQQTPGQGLQFLFEYFSETQRNKGNFPGRFSGRQFSNSRSEMNVSTLELGDSALYLCASSLIAGPNEQFFGPGTRLTVL.

The V gene is TRBV19, the J gene TRBJ1-5; possible D gene TRBD1, 6 bases. The CDR3 is 15 amino acids. V gave up 2 bases and J gave up 4 bases, with 12 bases separating them. The germline gives CDR1 LNHDA, CDR2 SQIVND (reference sequence). CDR3 nucleotides: TGTGCCAGTAGTATAACGGGACAAGGTAATCAGCCCCAGCATTTT. It translates to CASSITGQGNQPQHF.

The chain combines TRBV10-1 with TRBJ1-1, with TRBD1 matching 8 bases. After removal of 3 bases from V and 4 bases from J, the junction contained 4 bases not matched to a gene. CDR3 length: 14 amino acids. CDR1 and CDR2 from the germline V gene are WNHNN and SYGVQD (reference sequence). The CDR3 protein is CASSDGQGATEAFF. For the CDR3, the DNA is TGCGCCAGCAGTGACGGTCAGGGGGCCACTGAAGCTTTCTTT.